These 28 T cell receptor beta chains were sequenced from one sample in a study of blood T cell repertoires in COVID-19. Generated by immunoSEQ multiplex PCR, the TCRdb table keeps only in-frame clones and is missing some. In the table there are 250,000 to 300,000 clones, around 93% of which are singletons. Sequenced input: PBMCs or T cells enriched from blood (not recorded which). Receptors were obtained from a human donor in a cohort exposed to, infected with or recovered from COVID-19 (not recorded which). The donor label of this sample is uncertain.

The chain recombines TRBV18 with TRBJ2-3; D uncertain. CDR1 KGHSH and CDR2 LQKENI come from the germline V gene. Trimming took off 3 bases at V and 3 bases at J, with 10 bases between the two ends. The CDR3 extends over 14 amino acids. The CDR3 DNA reads as TGTGCCAGCTCACCTCAAGACTGGACAGATACGCAGTATTTT. As protein: CASSPQDWTDTQYF.

The J gene is TRBJ1-1, the V gene TRBV5-5; D ambiguous. The CDR3 contains 14 residues. CDR1 and CDR2 from the germline V gene are SGHKS and YYEKEE (reference sequence). Trimming shortened V by 0 bases and J by 1 base, and 7 bases separated the two germline ends. CDR3 DNA sequence: TGTGCCAGCAGCTTGGTGGCGGGGAACACTGAAGCTTTCTTT. It specifies CASSLVAGNTEAFF.

This chain uses TRBV9 with TRBJ1-6, with 7 bases lining up with TRBD1. Trimming at V came to 0 bases and at J to 10 bases, leaving 4 bases not matched to a gene. The CDR3 contains 14 residues. Germline V gene sequence: CDR1 SGDLS, CDR2 YYNGEE. DNA of the CDR3: TGTGCCAGCAGCGTAGCCACAGGGGAGTCACCCCTCCACTTT. Protein: CASSVATGESPLHF.

This rearrangement joins TRBV12-5 to TRBJ1-5; D perhaps matches TRBD1 (6 bases). The CDR3 has 16 residues. Per germline, CDR1 LGHNT and CDR2 FRNRAP. V was pared by 0 bases and J by 1 base, with 10 bases between. The CDR3 nucleotides are TGTGCTAGTGGTTTGGTGGCCGGGACAAGCAATCAGCCCCAGCATTTT. Protein sequence: CASGLVAGTSNQPQHF.

V and J are TRBV19 and TRBJ1-1; possibly TRBD1 for D (6 bases). CDR3 length: 15 residues. Trimming removed 1 base at V and 4 bases at J, with 13 bases between. The germline CDR1 and CDR2 sequences are LNHDA and SQIVND (reference sequence). CDR3 sequence (DNA): TGTGCCAGTAGTATAGGACGGCAGGGGATCACTGAAGCTTTCTTT. Its translation is CASSIGRQGITEAFF.

The chain carries TRBV6-2 or TRBV6-3 and TRBJ1-4, with 7 bases that match TRBD1. Germline assignment: CDR1 MNHEY and CDR2 SVGEGT. The CDR3 has 19 amino acids. V was pared by 0 bases and J by 4 bases, with 14 bases of the junction left unmatched. The CDR3 protein is CASSYSTFALGTDNEKLFF. CDR3 nucleotides: TGTGCCAGCAGTTACTCGACTTTCGCACTCGGGACAGATAATGAAAAACTGTTTTTT.

The chain links TRBV6-5 to TRBJ1-2; TRBD1 matches 7 bases. The V and J ends lost 8 bases and 0 bases, in that order; junction bases with no gene match: 6. The CDR3 is 14 residues long. Germline CDR1 reads MNHEY; CDR2 reads SVGAGI. CDR3 sequence: CASVRDSPNYGYTF. The CDR3 DNA sequence: TGTGCCAGCGTTCGGGACAGTCCTAACTATGGCTACACCTTC.

The genes are TRBV10-3 and TRBJ1-5; 7 nucleotides line up with TRBD1. CDR1 ENHRY and CDR2 SYGVKD come from the germline V gene. Trimming took 0 bases from V and 5 from J; bases not matched to a gene: 10. The CDR3 totals 17 residues. The CDR3 sequence: CAISESLRGGADQPQHF. DNA for the CDR3: TGTGCCATCAGTGAGTCGTTAAGAGGGGGCGCGGATCAGCCCCAGCATTTT.

The chain combines TRBV5-1 with TRBJ2-7; TRBD1 agrees at 8 bases. After removal of 0 bases from V and 5 bases from J, the junction contained 7 bases not matched to a gene. This CDR3 comprises 15 residues. Germline-derived CDR1 and CDR2 are SGHRS and YFSETQ. The DNA for the CDR3 is TGCGCCAGCAGCTTGGATGCGGACAGGGTCGACGAGCAGTACTTC. Its protein product is CASSLDADRVDEQYF.

The chain recombines TRBV2 with TRBJ1-6; D might be TRBD1 (6 bases). CDR1 and CDR2 (germline): SNHLY, FYNNEI. This CDR3 has 14 residues. V lost 5 bases to trimming and J lost 4 bases, with 9 bases between them. The CDR3 region is CASSFGQYNSPLHF. The CDR3 DNA sequence: TGTGCCAGCAGTTTCGGACAGTATAATTCACCCCTCCACTTT.

V usage is TRBV5-6 and J usage is TRBJ1-5; the D gene is possibly TRBD1 (6 bases). Germline CDR1 is SGHDT and CDR2 is YYEEEE. This CDR3 has 16 amino acids. V gave up 4 bases and J gave up 0 bases, with 14 bases separating them. The DNA of the CDR3 is TGTGCCAGCAGCACTGGGGGGGCGGATAGCAATCAGCCCCAGCATTTT. Encoded protein: CASSTGGADSNQPQHF.

The chain is built from TRBV3-1 (or the pseudogene TRBV3-2) and TRBJ2-7; 7 bases align to TRBD1. The V and J ends lost 0 bases and 5 bases, in that order; junction bases with no gene match: 10. Germline CDR1 LGHDT, CDR2 YNNKEL (reference sequence). The CDR3 has 16 amino acids. The CDR3: CASSQEGGRGLNEQYF. The CDR3 nucleotides read TGTGCCAGCAGCCAAGAAGGGGGCAGAGGGCTCAACGAGCAGTACTTC.

The chain combines TRBV7-2 with TRBJ1-2, with D uncertain. CDR1 SGHTA and CDR2 FQGNSA come from the germline V gene. V lost 4 bases, J lost 6 bases, and 30 bases lay in between. CDR3 size: 19 residues. The DNA of the CDR3 is TGTGCCAGCAGCTCCACTCCATCCCCCTTCTCCCTAGTGCGGGATGGCTACACCTTC. It is translated as CASSSTPSPFSLVRDGYTF.

This chain connects TRBV2 to TRBJ1-1; 10 bases fit TRBD1. Germline V gene sequence: CDR1 SNHLY, CDR2 FYNNEI. This CDR3 spans 15 amino acids. Germline trimming cut 4 bases from V and 6 bases from J; bases unmatched to any gene: 8. For the CDR3, the DNA is TGTGCCAGCAGTGCCGACAGGGGGCACTGGGCTGAAGCTTTCTTT. It encodes CASSADRGHWAEAFF.

This chain connects TRBV2 to TRBJ1-2; no definite D call. The CDR3 extends over 12 amino acids. V was shortened by 7 bases and J by 1 base, with 7 bases between the two germline ends. Germline V gene lookup returns CDR1 SNHLY and CDR2 FYNNEI. This CDR3 is CASTSGNYGYTF. As DNA, the CDR3 is TGTGCCAGCACGTCCGGTAACTATGGCTACACCTTC.

The chain carries TRBV2 and TRBJ2-2; TRBD1 matches at 9 bases. The V and J ends lost 8 bases and 5 bases, in that order; junction bases with no gene match: 3. Germline CDR1 reads SNHLY; CDR2 reads FYNNEI. The CDR3 contains 13 residues. The CDR3 bases are TGTGCCAGCCGGGACAGGGTAACCGGGGAGCTGTTTTTT. Its translation: CASRDRVTGELFF. Variable domain in full (rest from reference TRBV2 and TRBJ2-2): EPEVTQTPSHQVTQMGQEVILRCVPISNHLYFYWYRQILGQKVEFLVSFYNNEISEKSEIFDDQFSVERPDGSNFTLKIRSTKLEDSAMYFCASRDRVTGELFFGEGSRLTVL.

V and J are TRBV18 and TRBJ1-2, with 8 bases fitting TRBD1. The length of the CDR3 is 15 residues. V shed 6 bases, J shed 0 bases, and the junction held 6 bases outside the gene matches. Germline assignment: CDR1 KGHSH and CDR2 LQKENI. CDR3 DNA sequence: TGTGCCAGCTCCCTTGAGGGACAGGCTAACTATGGCTACACCTTC. Amino acids: CASSLEGQANYGYTF.

The chain links TRBV27 to TRBJ1-5; TRBD1 might be the D (5 bases). CDR3 size: 14 residues. The germline CDR1 and CDR2 sequences are MNHEY and SMNVEV (reference sequence). V dropped 5 bases and J dropped 6 bases, with 14 bases sitting between them. CDR3 loop: CASSHSRRGQPQHF. The CDR3 DNA is TGTGCCAGCAGTCATTCTCGAAGGGGTCAGCCCCAGCATTTT.

This chain links TRBV7-8 with TRBJ1-1; a possible D gene is TRBD1 (5 bases). The germline gives CDR1 SGHVS, CDR2 FQNEAQ. The CDR3 consists of 16 residues. With 3 bases removed from V and 0 bases from J, the gap between germline ends came to 14 bases. CDR3 nucleotides: TGTGCCAGCAGCTTGGCCCCATCAGGGATGAACACTGAAGCTTTCTTT. Residues: CASSLAPSGMNTEAFF.

The chain joins TRBV19 to TRBJ2-1; 10 bases map to TRBD2. The V gene end was trimmed by 4 bases and the J gene end by 3 bases; junction bases not matched to a gene: 15. The CDR3 is made up of 19 amino acids. Germline CDR1 and CDR2: LNHDA and SQIVND (reference sequence). The CDR3: CASSSYWSLTSGDYNEQFF. In nucleotides, the CDR3 is TGTGCCAGTAGTAGCTACTGGTCCCTCACTAGCGGGGACTACAATGAGCAGTTCTTC.

The chain carries TRBV25-1 and TRBJ1-2, with TRBD1 matching over 7 bases. The CDR3 is 12 residues long. J gave up 6 bases and V 8 bases, and 6 bases lay outside the gene matches. Germline V gene sequence: CDR1 MGHDK, CDR2 SYGVNS. The CDR3 nucleotides are TGTGCCAGCTCGACAGGGACGAATGGCTACACCTTC. This gives the protein CASSTGTNGYTF.

The chain recombines TRBV19 with TRBJ1-4; D gene unclear. The CDR3 spans 15 residues. Germline V gene lookup returns CDR1 LNHDA and CDR2 SQIVND (reference sequence). V was shortened by 3 bases and J by 5 bases, with 13 bases between the two germline ends. As DNA, the CDR3 is TGTGCCAGTAGTATGAATCAGGATGGGAATGAAAAACTGTTTTTT. Translated: CASSMNQDGNEKLFF.

This clone was seen only once. The gene calls are TRBV6-5 and TRBJ2-2; 7 positions agree with TRBD2. Germline values: CDR1 MNHEY, CDR2 SVGAGI. There are 13 residues in the CDR3. Trimming took 5 bases from V and 6 from J; bases not matched to a gene: 3. CDR3 in DNA: TGTGCCAGCAGTAGACTAGCCGCCGGGGAGCTGTTTTTT. Encoded protein: CASSRLAAGELFF.

The chain couples TRBV6-5 to TRBJ1-2; 9 positions match TRBD1. Germline trimming cut 0 bases from V and 4 bases from J; bases unmatched to any gene: 0. This CDR3 is built from 14 residues. Germline CDR1 is MNHEY and CDR2 is SVGAGI. This CDR3 reads CASSYSDRGYGYTF. The DNA for the CDR3 is TGTGCCAGCAGTTACTCGGACAGGGGCTATGGCTACACCTTC.

This clone came up once. The rearrangement links TRBV6-5 to TRBJ2-5, with TRBD1 matching 10 bases. V lost 6 bases, J lost 5 bases, and 6 bases stayed unmatched. From germline, CDR1 is MNHEY and CDR2 SVGAGI. This CDR3 is 14 amino acids long. CDR3 DNA sequence: TGTGCCAGCAGCGTGGGACAGGGGCAGGAGACCCAGTACTTC. Amino acids: CASSVGQGQETQYF.

The rearrangement links TRBV13 to TRBJ2-1; the match to TRBD1 covers 7 bases. CDR3 size: 15 residues. Germline values: CDR1 PRHDT, CDR2 FYEKMQ (reference sequence). Losses at the gene ends were 5 bases for V and 3 bases for J; bases not matched to a gene: 7. CDR3 amino acids: CASSTRDRVYNEQFF. Here the CDR3 DNA reads TGTGCCAGCAGCACCCGGGACAGAGTCTACAATGAGCAGTTCTTC.

J is TRBJ2-7 and V is TRBV5-5, with 7 bases fitting TRBD1. The V gene end was trimmed by 1 base and the J gene end by 2 bases; junction bases not matched to a gene: 6. Germline V gene data show CDR1 as SGHKS and CDR2 as YYEKEE (reference sequence). The CDR3 totals 15 residues. This CDR3 reads CASSLWQGVPYEQYF. In DNA, the CDR3 is TGTGCCAGCAGCTTGTGGCAGGGGGTTCCCTACGAGCAGTACTTC.

The chain employs TRBV30 and TRBJ1-1; 9 bases line up with TRBD1. V shed 2 bases, J shed 5 bases, and the junction held 9 bases outside the gene matches. In germline, CDR1 is GTSNPN, CDR2 SVGIG (reference sequence). The CDR3 loop spans 15 amino acids. CDR3 protein: CAWSNPGTGRTEAFF. CDR3 nucleotide sequence: TGTGCCTGGAGTAACCCGGGGACAGGGAGGACTGAAGCTTTCTTT.